The 24 T cell receptor beta chains in this list originate from one sample, sequenced in a study of cytomegalovirus exposure and HLA in healthy donors. PCR amplification relied on 60 Vbeta primers (plus 13 Jbeta primers). Here immunoSEQ multiplex PCR was the method, and the copy in TCRdb shows in-frame clones only, minus some. The sample consists of about 150,000 clones, about 70% of them appearing once. The sample was PBMCs. The source is a woman aged 40 to 50 in good health and CMV-seronegative.

The chain links TRBV4-2 to TRBJ2-2, with TRBD1 matching over 8 bases. The CDR3 loop spans 16 amino acids. The germline V gene has CDR1 LGHNA and CDR2 YNFKEQ. V trimming: 4 bases; J trimming: 2 bases; junction bases outside the gene matches: 6. CDR3 in DNA: TGTGCCAGCAGCCTTTCCGACAGGGGTAACACCGGGGAGCTGTTTTTT. This sequence encodes CASSLSDRGNTGELFF.

The rearrangement links TRBV5-1 to TRBJ2-1, with TRBD2 matching 8 bases. The trim removed 2 bases at V and 1 base at J, leaving 2 bases unmatched. The CDR3 runs 15 residues. Per germline, CDR1 SGHRS and CDR2 YFSETQ. The CDR3, as DNA: TGCGCCAGCAGCTTCGCGGGGGGATCCTACAATGAGCAGTTCTTC. Amino acid sequence: CASSFAGGSYNEQFF.

This clone was recorded once. The chain employs TRBV30 and TRBJ2-2; TRBD2 is a possible D gene (5 bases). Germline lookup yields CDR1 GTSNPN and CDR2 SVGIG (reference sequence). The CDR3 runs to 15 residues. V was pared by 5 bases and J by 3 bases, with 16 bases between. In DNA, the CDR3 is TGTGCCTGGGCGCCGGGGATTCAGGACACCGGGGAGCTGTTTTTT. It codes for CAWAPGIQDTGELFF.

This chain uses TRBV29-1 with TRBJ1-1; TRBD1 aligns across 8 bases. The CDR3 spans 16 residues. CDR1 is SQVTM, CDR2 ANQGSEA, per germline. Trimming removed 7 bases from V and 0 bases from J; junction bases left unmatched: 13. CDR3 sequence: CSAPTGEGSMNTEAFF. The CDR3 DNA sequence: TGCAGCGCACCGACAGGGGAGGGCTCAATGAACACTGAAGCTTTCTTT. The variable domain in full, completed from reference TRBV29-1 and TRBJ1-1, reads SAVISQKPSRDICQRGTSLTIQCQVDSQVTMMFWYRQQPGQSLTLIATANQGSEATYESGFVIDKFPISRPNLTFSTLTVSNMSPEDSSIYLCSAPTGEGSMNTEAFFGQGTRLTVV.

This chain links TRBV7-9 with TRBJ1-1; 7 bases align to TRBD1. Unmatched junction bases numbered 2, after V lost 3 bases and J lost 4 bases. Germline assignment: CDR1 SEHNR and CDR2 FQNEAQ (reference sequence). The CDR3 extends over 13 amino acids. The CDR3 region is CASSFRGSTEAFF. The CDR3 DNA reads as TGTGCCAGCAGCTTCAGGGGGAGCACTGAAGCTTTCTTT. Complete variable domain (other parts from reference TRBV7-9 and TRBJ1-1): DTGVSQNPRHKITKRGQNVTFRCDPISEHNRLYWYRQTLGQGPEFLTYFQNEAQLEKSRLLSDRFSAERPKGSFSTLEIQRTEQGDSAMYLCASSFRGSTEAFFGQGTRLTVV.

The chain employs TRBV4-3 and TRBJ1-1; TRBD1 agrees at 8 bases. This CDR3 has 13 amino acids. The V gene's germline CDR1 is LGHNA and CDR2 YSLEER. Trimming took 4 bases from V and 3 from J; bases not matched to a gene: 1. CDR3 nucleotides: TGCGCCAGCAGCCTGGACAGGGACACTGAAGCTTTCTTT. Encoded protein: CASSLDRDTEAFF.

In this sample, this clone turned up once. CDR3 coding DNA: TGTGCCAGCTCACCTTACCGGGATCCTAGCATCGAGACCCAGTACTTC. Its translation: CASSPYRDPSIETQYF. The rearrangement links TRBV18 to TRBJ2-5; tentatively, D is TRBD2 (5 bases). The CDR3 runs 16 residues. Germline V CDR1 and CDR2: KGHSH, LQKENI. V was shortened by 3 bases and J by 5 bases, with 19 bases between the two germline ends.

The chain couples TRBV5-1 to TRBJ1-2; no clear D gene. The V end lost 3 bases, the J end lost 4 bases, and 13 bases lay between the germline ends. This CDR3 contains 14 residues. Per the germline V gene, CDR1 is SGHRS and CDR2 is YFSETQ. CDR3 amino acids: CASSSNPAGYGYTF. The DNA of the CDR3 is TGCGCCAGCAGCTCAAATCCTGCGGGCTATGGCTACACCTTC.

J is TRBJ2-1 and V is TRBV30; 7 positions agree with TRBD2. J lost 1 base, V lost 1 base, and 10 bases had no gene match. Germline CDR1 reads GTSNPN; CDR2 reads SVGIG (reference sequence). The CDR3 length is 17 residues. The CDR3 bases are TGTGCCTGGAGTGCCCCTCCGGGGGGTAGGTCCTACAATGAGCAGTTCTTC. It specifies CAWSAPPGGRSYNEQFF.

The rearrangement joins TRBV7-9 to TRBJ1-2; the D gene is possibly TRBD1 (5 bases). Germline V CDR1 and CDR2: SEHNR, FQNEAQ (reference sequence). The CDR3 has 17 residues. The V end was cut by 0 bases, the J end by 2 bases, with 16 bases between. The CDR3: CASSLALGGGLNYGYTF. In DNA form, the CDR3 reads TGTGCCAGCAGCTTAGCCCTAGGCGGGGGATTAAACTATGGCTACACCTTC.

The rearrangement joins TRBV6-5 to TRBJ1-6; TRBD1 matches 10 bases. Germline loops: CDR1 MNHEY, CDR2 SVGAGI. After removal of 4 bases from V and 8 bases from J, the junction contained 5 bases not matched to a gene. This CDR3 has 15 amino acids. The CDR3 is CASSSRDRGDSPLHF. The CDR3 DNA reads as TGTGCCAGCAGTTCCCGGGACAGGGGTGATTCACCCCTCCACTTT.

This chain links TRBV15 with TRBJ2-7, with D tentatively TRBD1 (6 bases). CDR3 size: 15 residues. Germline V gene lookup returns CDR1 LNHNV and CDR2 YYDKDF (reference sequence). Trimming removed 5 bases from V and 4 bases from J, with 18 bases in between. CDR3 loop: CATSGRQDGGYEQYF. The DNA of the CDR3 is TGTGCCACCAGCGGTAGACAGGACGGAGGTTACGAGCAGTACTTC. The variable domain in full, with the rest retrieved from reference TRBV15 and TRBJ2-7, is DAMVIQNPRYQVTQFGKPVTLSCSQTLNHNVMYWYQQKSSQAPKLLFHYYDKDFNNEADTPDNFQSRRPNTSFCFLDIRSPGLGDTAMYLCATSGRQDGGYEQYFGPGTRLTVT.

The chain has TRBV30 and TRBJ2-5; D gene unclear. Germline V gene lookup returns CDR1 GTSNPN and CDR2 SVGIG (reference sequence). CDR3 length: 12 amino acids. The V and J ends lost 1 base and 3 bases respectively, with 6 bases between them. CDR3 in DNA: TGTGCCTGGAGTGCTCTAGAAGAGACCCAGTACTTC. Translation: CAWSALEETQYF. The entire variable domain, with the rest obtained from reference TRBV30 and TRBJ2-5, is as follows: SQTIHQWPATLVQPVGSPLSLECTVEGTSNPNLYWYRQAAGRGLQLLFYSVGIGQISSEVPQNLSASRPQDRQFILSSKKLLLSDSGFYLCAWSALEETQYFGPGTRLLVL.

The chain joins TRBV19 to TRBJ1-2; TRBD1 agrees at 7 bases. J gave up 4 bases and V 5 bases, and 7 bases lay outside the gene matches. The CDR3 is 14 amino acids. CDR1 is LNHDA, CDR2 SQIVND, per germline (reference sequence). The CDR3 sequence: CASSHRDSPYGYTF. DNA for the CDR3: TGTGCCAGTAGTCACCGGGACAGTCCCTATGGCTACACCTTC.

This rearrangement joins TRBV5-1 to TRBJ1-5; unclear D gene. CDR1 is SGHRS, CDR2 YFSETQ, per germline. The CDR3 is 14 amino acids. The ends were cut back, 1 base at V and 0 bases at J, with 5 bases in the middle. The CDR3 DNA reads as TGCGCCAGCAGCTTGACATCTAGCAATCAGCCCCAGCATTTT. Residues: CASSLTSSNQPQHF.

This clone was seen more than once but under ten times. The V gene is TRBV19, the J gene TRBJ2-2, with D uncertain. This CDR3 region has 12 residues. Trimming cost V 3 bases and J 5 bases, with 4 bases left between them. The germline V gene encodes CDR1 LNHDA and CDR2 SQIVND (reference sequence). CDR3 sequence (DNA): TGTGCCAGTAGTATTCGGACCGGGGAGCTGTTTTTT. This gives the protein CASSIRTGELFF. Based on the CDR3 plus reference TRBV19 and TRBJ2-2, the full variable domain is DGGITQSPKYLFRKEGQNVTLSCEQNLNHDAMYWYRQDPGQGLRLIYYSQIVNDFQKGDIAEGYSVSREKKESFPLTVTSAQKNPTAFYLCASSIRTGELFFGEGSRLTVL.

CDR3 amino acids: CASSLGAMGQALIEKLFF. CDR3 DNA sequence: TGTGCCAGCAGCTTGGGGGCTATGGGACAGGCGTTGATTGAAAAACTGTTTTTT. This chain uses TRBV7-9 with TRBJ1-4; TRBD1 matches at 8 bases. J lost 7 bases, V lost 3 bases, and 16 bases had no gene match. The CDR3 contains 18 residues. Germline V gene data show CDR1 as SEHNR and CDR2 as FQNEAQ (reference sequence).

This chain's CDR3 is CASGGPGAYEQYF. CDR3 coding DNA: TGTGCCAGCGGCGGTCCAGGGGCCTACGAGCAGTACTTC. This chain connects TRBV2 to TRBJ2-7; possible D gene TRBD1, 6 bases. Trimming stripped 8 bases from V and 2 bases from J, with 13 bases between. The CDR3 runs 13 residues. Germline V gives CDR1 SNHLY, CDR2 FYNNEI.

The CDR3 protein is CASSFRSYNEQFF. CDR3 coding DNA: TGTGCCAGCAGCTTTCGCTCCTACAATGAGCAGTTCTTC. This chain links TRBV5-6 with TRBJ2-1; D is unclear. V was trimmed by 2 bases and J by 0 bases, leaving 3 bases between them. The CDR3 totals 13 residues. CDR1 is SGHDT and CDR2 is YYEEEE in the germline V gene.

The rearrangement joins TRBV5-6 to TRBJ1-5; possibly TRBD1 for D (5 bases). V was shortened by 4 bases and J by 7 bases, with 15 bases between the two germline ends. This CDR3 contains 14 residues. In germline, CDR1 is SGHDT, CDR2 YYEEEE. DNA for the CDR3: TGTGCCAGCAGCGGCGGGGGGTTGGGGCAGCCCCAGCATTTT. Protein: CASSGGGLGQPQHF.

This clone has more than one count but fewer than ten. The chain joins TRBV4-1 to TRBJ2-3, with TRBD2 matching over 11 bases. J gave up 3 bases and V 0 bases, and 11 bases lay outside the gene matches. Per germline, CDR1 MGHRA and CDR2 YSYEKL. CDR3 length: 19 amino acids. The CDR3 reads CASSQEILSSGGVTDTQYF. The CDR3 coding sequence is TGCGCCAGCAGCCAAGAGATCCTTAGTAGCGGGGGGGTAACAGATACGCAGTATTTT.

With regard to this clone: Mismatch with germline at one junction end may stem from a read error. The chain couples TRBV6-1 to TRBJ1-2; D is unresolved. The germline gives CDR1 MNHNS, CDR2 SASEGT. This CDR3 has 12 amino acids. The CDR3 loop is CASCESLSGYTF. The CDR3, as DNA: TGTGCCAGCTGTGAATCCCTATCGGGCTACACCTTC.

The V gene is TRBV10-3, the J gene TRBJ1-1; TRBD1 aligns across 9 bases. The CDR3 is made up of 17 amino acids. After removal of 8 bases from V and 6 bases from J, the junction contained 19 bases not matched to a gene. CDR1 is ENHRY, CDR2 SYGVKD, per germline. Here the CDR3 DNA reads TGTGCCATCGCCATGGCGGGACAGGGTGTCCGGGCACCTGAAGCTTTCTTT. It translates to CAIAMAGQGVRAPEAFF.

This clone turned up a few times. The V and J genes are TRBV6-1 and TRBJ2-3; 10 bases fit TRBD2. Germline V gene lookup returns CDR1 MNHNS and CDR2 SASEGT. Trimming cost V 0 bases and J 1 base; bases outside gene matches: 4. The CDR3 is 17 residues long. The CDR3 loop is CASSEARLAGGTDTQYF. CDR3 DNA: TGTGCCAGCAGTGAAGCCCGACTAGCGGGCGGCACAGATACGCAGTATTTT.